This note documents a single T cell receptor (beta chain) sequence. Trimming took 3 bases from V and 5 from J, leaving 15 bases between them. Germline CDR1 SGHRS, CDR2 YFSETQ. The CDR3 length is 14 residues. This entry is derived from a study of Ad26.COV2.S vaccination and SARS-CoV-2 variants. Clones were read by immunoSEQ multiplex PCR, and TCRdb kept only the in-frame ones, dropping some. The sample yields some 480,000 clones, around 85% seen once. Treatment: over 15 received Ad26.COV2.S at low or high dose, single or two shots; a few received placebo; per-sample allocation not given. Following the first vaccine or placebo injection, samples were taken on day 63.

The TCR originated in a person between 18 and 59 years old who received the Ad26.COV2.S COVID-19 vaccine or a placebo. Sequenced material: peripheral blood, taken in a trial of Ad26.COV2.S vaccine versus placebo. The rearrangement links TRBV5-1 to TRBJ2-7, with D perhaps being TRBD1 or TRBD2 (6 bases each). CDR3 nucleotides: TGCGCCAGCAGCTGGGAGAGGGGGAGGAACGAGCAGTACTTC. Translating gives CASSWERGRNEQYF.